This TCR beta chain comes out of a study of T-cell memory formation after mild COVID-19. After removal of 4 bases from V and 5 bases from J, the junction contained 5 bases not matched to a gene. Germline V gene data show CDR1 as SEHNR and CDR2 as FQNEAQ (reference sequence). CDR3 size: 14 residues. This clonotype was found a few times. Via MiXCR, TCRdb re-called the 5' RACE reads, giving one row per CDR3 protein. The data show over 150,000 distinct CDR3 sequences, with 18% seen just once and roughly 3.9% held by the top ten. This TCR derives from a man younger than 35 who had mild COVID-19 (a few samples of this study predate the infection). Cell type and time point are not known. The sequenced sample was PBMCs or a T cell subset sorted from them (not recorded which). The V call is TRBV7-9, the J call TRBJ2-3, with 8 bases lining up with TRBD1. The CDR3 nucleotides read TGTGCCAGCAGCTCAGGACAGGGAAGAGATACGCAGTATTTT. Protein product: CASSSGQGRDTQYF.